Sequencing of this TCR beta chain was carried out in a study of CD8+ T cells in alopecia areata. Whole-study context: Twice daily, treated patients received 5 to 10 mg of oral tofacitinib.

Peripheral blood and lesional scalp punch biopsies were taken from alopecia areata patients. The ends were cut back, 4 bases at V and 4 bases at J, with 19 bases in the middle. Germline loops: CDR1 SGHRS, CDR2 YFSETQ. There are 16 residues in the CDR3. This clone has a handful of counts. The antigen is unknown. Study conclusions and caveats: Lesional scalp exceeded normal scalp in clonality, especially in alopecia totalis/universalis.

The authors extracted RNA and reverse transcribed it into cDNA as the sequencing template. Here immunoSEQ multiplex PCR was the method, and the copy in TCRdb shows in-frame clones only, minus some. This table holds about 160,000 clones, around 47% found once. This TCR derives from a human donor with alopecia areata. The rearrangement uses TRBV5-1 and TRBJ2-3; D gene unclear. Sequenced input: CD4+ T cells sorted from blood. The CDR3 is CASSLGYGASSDTQYF. CDR3 bases: TGCGCCAGCAGCCTGGGTTATGGAGCGAGCTCAGATACGCAGTATTTT. Using reference TRBV5-1 and TRBJ2-3 for the parts outside the CDR3, the full variable domain is KAGVTQTPRYLIKTRGQQVTLSCSPISGHRSVSWYQQTPGQGLQFLFEYFSETQRNKGNFPGRFSGRQFSNSRSEMNVSTLELGDSALYLCASSLGYGASSDTQYFGPGTRLTVL.